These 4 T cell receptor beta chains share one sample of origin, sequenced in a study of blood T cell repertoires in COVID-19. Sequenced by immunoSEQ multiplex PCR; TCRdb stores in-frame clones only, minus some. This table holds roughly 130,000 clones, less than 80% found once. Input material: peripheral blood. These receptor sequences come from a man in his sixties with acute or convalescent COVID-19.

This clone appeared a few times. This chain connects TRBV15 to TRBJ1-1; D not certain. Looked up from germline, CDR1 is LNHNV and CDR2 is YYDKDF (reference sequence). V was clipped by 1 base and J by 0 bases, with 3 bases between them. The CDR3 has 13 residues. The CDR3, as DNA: TGTGCCACCAGCAGAGCGGTGAACACTGAAGCTTTCTTT. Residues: CATSRAVNTEAFF.

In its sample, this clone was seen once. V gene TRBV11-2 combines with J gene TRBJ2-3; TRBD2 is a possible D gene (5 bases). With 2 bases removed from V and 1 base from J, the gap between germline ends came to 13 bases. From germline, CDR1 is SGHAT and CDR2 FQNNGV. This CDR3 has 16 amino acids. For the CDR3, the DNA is TGTGCCAGCAGCTTAAATCGTGGGGAGCGCACAGATACGCAGTATTTT. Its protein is CASSLNRGERTDTQYF.

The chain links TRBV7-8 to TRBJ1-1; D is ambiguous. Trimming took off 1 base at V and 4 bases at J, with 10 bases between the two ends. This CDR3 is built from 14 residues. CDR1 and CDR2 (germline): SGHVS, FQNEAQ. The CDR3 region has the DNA TGTGCCAGCAGCTTAGGGTGGGCTCTCACTGAAGCTTTCTTT. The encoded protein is CASSLGWALTEAFF.

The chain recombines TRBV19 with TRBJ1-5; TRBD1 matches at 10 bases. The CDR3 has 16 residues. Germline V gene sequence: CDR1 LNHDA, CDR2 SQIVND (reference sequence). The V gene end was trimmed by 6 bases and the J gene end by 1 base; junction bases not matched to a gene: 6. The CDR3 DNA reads TGTGCCAGTAGCCCAGGGGACAGGGGAAGCAATCAGCCCCAGCATTTT. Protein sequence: CASSPGDRGSNQPQHF.